These T cell receptor beta chains were read from a single sample in a study of blood T cell repertoires in COVID-19. This table comes from immunoSEQ multiplex PCR, and its TCRdb copy is limited to in-frame clones, with some not included. Seen here are tens of thousands of clones, approximately 83% observed once, and the top ten hold 25% to 30%. The sample taken for sequencing was peripheral blood. These receptors were collected from a human donor in a cohort sampled during active COVID-19. Each CDR3 is given without its conserved first and last residue. D genes are given only for firm matches.

>.|TRBV4-2
ASSQGPGLAYEQY
>.|TRBV5-6
ASSLGWGGRNEQF
>.|TRBV3-1/TRBV3-2
ASRQGGEAPLH
>TRBD1|TRBV5-1
ASSLGPRGTASGNTIY
>TRBD2|TRBV4-1
ASSQAGLVGETQY
>TRBD1|TRBV18
ASSPGTGGSYGYT
>TRBD2|TRBV5-1
ASSLTPTSGGFSGELF
>.|TRBV2
ASSGDTHSNQPQH
>TRBD1|TRBV9
ASSAGQGISYEQY
>.|TRBV6-6
ASTFPAGTANEKLF
>TRBD1|TRBV19
ASKGAMNTEAF
>TRBD1|TRBV27
ASSWGQGLLTDTQY
>.|TRBV10-3
AIRSGRSGTGELF
>TRBD1|TRBV19
ASSGTVSYNEQF
>.|TRBV3-1/TRBV3-2
ASSQDLSEQY
>.|TRBV28
ASTPVGAGGNQPQH
>.|TRBV7-9
ASSLGPGQY
>TRBD2|TRBV4-1
ASSSRTSGYQETQY
>.|TRBV12-3/TRBV12-4
ASRPGDTEAF
>.|TRBV7-9
ASSLPGGQTGELF
>TRBD1|TRBV9
ASSSGGLNTGELF
>TRBD1|TRBV5-6
ASSFRGTGQEKLF
>TRBD2|TRBV2
ASTPQLAGGSNTGELF
>.|TRBV5-4
ASSKTGWTGELF